Listed here is a single T cell receptor beta chain. Study processing details: Amplification of reference gene primers provided the estimated nucleated cell counts. Repertoires were generated with immunoSEQ multiplex PCR, while TCRdb's copy carries only in-frame clones and drops some. The V and J calls and clone size come from that table; D and trimming were worked out from the DNA. The profile shows around 460,000 clones, 80% to 90% of them singletons. This record belongs to a study of blood T cell repertoires in COVID-19. Study at large: The samples span acute and convalescent COVID-19 from the United States, Italy and Spain. Sources were T cells, B-cell-depleted T cells, or PBMCs; the material itself was cDNA or gDNA.

Germline trimming cut 2 bases from V and 1 base from J; bases unmatched to any gene: 6. CDR3 length: 16 residues. Germline V gene lookup returns CDR1 SGHNT and CDR2 YYREEE (reference sequence). Seattle's enrolled individuals joined amid active infection and were then monitored longitudinally. The gene calls are TRBV5-4 and TRBJ1-3; the match to TRBD1 covers 7 bases. Sequencing used peripheral blood. The sequence came from a man aged 18 to 35 with COVID-19, enrolled during active disease. The CDR3 loop reads CASSFNTGASGNTIYF. The CDR3 region has the DNA TGTGCCAGCAGCTTCAACACAGGGGCTTCTGGAAACACCATATATTTT.